This T cell receptor (beta chain) stems from a study of a mutant IDH1 vaccine in newly diagnosed glioma. Study-wide background: The start of vaccination came 4-6 weeks after radiotherapy alone, or with temozolomide cycles. Receipt of radiotherapy, temozolomide, or both preceded the study, and most received both.

Measured with immunoSEQ multiplex PCR; TCRdb has only the in-frame clones, and not every one. The sample yields over 35,000 clones, 83% seen once. Germline assignment: CDR1 LNHDA and CDR2 SQIVND (reference sequence). The CDR3 runs to 11 residues. V dropped 4 bases and J dropped 10 bases, with 8 bases sitting between them. Time point specified: week 35, safety follow-up. The vaccine gave 300 ug of a 20-mer mutant IDH1 peptide subcutaneously per dose. With regard to this clone: The antigen is unknown.

This chain connects TRBV19 to TRBJ2-1; D is perhaps TRBD2 (5 bases). The sequences come from PBMCs, collected from a glioma patient whose treatment included an IDH1 peptide vaccine. The receptor was derived from a woman in her 50s with glioma. Here the CDR3 reads CASSTRGEQFF. CDR3 DNA sequence: TGTGCCAGTAGTACCCGAGGGGAGCAGTTCTTC.